The source of this T cell receptor (beta chain) is a study of early T cells in non-severe SARS-CoV-2 infection. This clonotype was observed a handful of times. Relative to the germline gene, one junction end is altered; a read error may explain this. TCRdb re-called the 5' RACE reads through MiXCR, storing one row per CDR3 protein. The table has about 29,000 distinct CDR3 sequences, 4.5% seen once. Germline-derived CDR1 and CDR2 are PRHDT and FYEKMQ (reference sequence). CDR3 length: 12 residues. This sequence was found in an adult who was a healthcare worker with PCR-confirmed SARS-CoV-2 infection or an uninfected control (not recorded which). The rearrangement links TRBV13 to TRBJ1-3; D ambiguous. The sequenced material came from whole blood. The CDR3, as DNA: TGTGCCAGCAGGACGCCTGGGAACACCATATATTTT. As protein: CASRTPGNTIYF.